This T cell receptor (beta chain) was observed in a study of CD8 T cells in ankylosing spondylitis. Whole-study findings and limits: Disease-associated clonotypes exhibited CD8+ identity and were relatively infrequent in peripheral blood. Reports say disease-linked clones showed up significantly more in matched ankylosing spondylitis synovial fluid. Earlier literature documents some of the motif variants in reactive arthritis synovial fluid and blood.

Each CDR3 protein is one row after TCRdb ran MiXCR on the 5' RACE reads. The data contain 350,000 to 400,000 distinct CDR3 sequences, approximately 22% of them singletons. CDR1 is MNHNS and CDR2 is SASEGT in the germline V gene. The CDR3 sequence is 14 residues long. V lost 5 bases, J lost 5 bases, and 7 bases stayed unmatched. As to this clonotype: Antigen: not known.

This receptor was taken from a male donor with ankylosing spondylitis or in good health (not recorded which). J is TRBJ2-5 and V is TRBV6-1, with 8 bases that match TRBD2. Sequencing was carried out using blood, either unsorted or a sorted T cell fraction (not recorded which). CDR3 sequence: CASSPGTSLETQYF. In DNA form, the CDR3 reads TGTGCCAGCAGTCCCGGGACTAGTCTGGAGACCCAGTACTTC.